The clone carrying this TCR beta chain was seen a single time. Likely a read error: the CDR3 ends without its conserved phenylalanine or tryptophan. The limits of the CDR3 on the DNA are not certain, so only TCRdb's listed CDR3 is given. These data belong to a study of CD8+CD57+ T cells in acquired aplastic anemia. Patients picked for sequencing had shown CD8+CD57+ cell expansion detected by flow cytometry. Genomic DNA templated the TCR beta VDJ and CDR3 profiling. TCRdb called the reads again in MiXCR, with one record for every CDR3 protein. The profile shows 200,000 to 300,000 distinct CDR3 sequences, 82% of them singletons. The CDR3 spans 13 residues, counting both ends. CDR1 and CDR2 from the germline V gene are SGHTA and FQGTGA.

The receptor's source is a human donor with aplastic anemia. Sequenced sample: sorted CD4+, CD8+, or CD8+CD57+ T cells (not recorded which) from PBMCs. J is TRBJ1-2 and V is TRBV7-3. The CDR3 reads CAGSLSGGGQDEA.